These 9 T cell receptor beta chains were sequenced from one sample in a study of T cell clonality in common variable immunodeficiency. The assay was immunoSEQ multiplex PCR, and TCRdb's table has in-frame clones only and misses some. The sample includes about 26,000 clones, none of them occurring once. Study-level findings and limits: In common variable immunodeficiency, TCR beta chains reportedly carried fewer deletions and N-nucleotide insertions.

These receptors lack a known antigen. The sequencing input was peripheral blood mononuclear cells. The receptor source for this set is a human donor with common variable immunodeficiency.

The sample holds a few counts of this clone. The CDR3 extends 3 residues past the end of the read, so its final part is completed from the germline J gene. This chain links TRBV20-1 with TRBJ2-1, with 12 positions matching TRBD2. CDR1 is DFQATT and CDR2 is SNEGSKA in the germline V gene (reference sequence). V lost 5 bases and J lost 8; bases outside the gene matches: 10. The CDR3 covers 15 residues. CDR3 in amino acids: CSARSRTSGMDEQFF. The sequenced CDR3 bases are TGCAGTGCTCGAAGTAGGACTAGCGGGATGGATGAG.

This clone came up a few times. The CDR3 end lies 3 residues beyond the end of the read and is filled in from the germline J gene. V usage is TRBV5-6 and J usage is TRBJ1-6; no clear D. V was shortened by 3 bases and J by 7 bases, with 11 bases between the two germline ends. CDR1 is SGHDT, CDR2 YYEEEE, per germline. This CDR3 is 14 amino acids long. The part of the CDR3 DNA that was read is TGTGCCAGCAGCTCTCCTACCTTAAATTCACCC. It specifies CASSSPTLNSP. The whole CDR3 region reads CASSSPTLNSPLHF. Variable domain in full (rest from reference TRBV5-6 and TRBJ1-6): DAGVTQSPTHLIKTRGQQVTLRCSPKSGHDTVSWYQQALGQGPQFIFQYYEEEERQRGNFPDRFSGHQFPNYSSELNVNALLLGDSALYLCASSSPTLNSPLHFGNGTRLTVT.

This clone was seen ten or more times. This chain's CDR3 is CARNRDRDGYTF. CDR3 DNA (partial): TGTGCCAGAAACCGGGACAGGGATGGC. The chain couples TRBV2 to TRBJ1-2; the match to TRBD1 covers 9 bases. The read terminates 3 residues before the CDR3 end, so the remaining end is supplied by the germline J gene. Per the germline V gene, CDR1 is SNHLY and CDR2 is FYNNEI. The junction had 5 bases not matched to a gene; V was cut back by 9 bases and J by 6 bases. This CDR3 has 12 amino acids. Combining the CDR3 with reference TRBV2 and TRBJ1-2 gives the whole variable domain EPEVTQTPSHQVTQMGQEVILRCVPISNHLYFYWYRQILGQKVEFLVSFYNNEISEKSEIFDDQFSVERPDGSNFTLKIRSTKLEDSAMYFCARNRDRDGYTFGSGTRLTVV.

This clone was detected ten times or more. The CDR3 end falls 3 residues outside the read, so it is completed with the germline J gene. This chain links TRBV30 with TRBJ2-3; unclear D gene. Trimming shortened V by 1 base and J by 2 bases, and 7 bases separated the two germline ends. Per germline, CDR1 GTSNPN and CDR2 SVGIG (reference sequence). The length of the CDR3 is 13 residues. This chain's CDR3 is CAWSGASTDTQYF. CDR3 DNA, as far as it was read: TGTGCCTGGAGTGGGGCCTCCACAGATACG.

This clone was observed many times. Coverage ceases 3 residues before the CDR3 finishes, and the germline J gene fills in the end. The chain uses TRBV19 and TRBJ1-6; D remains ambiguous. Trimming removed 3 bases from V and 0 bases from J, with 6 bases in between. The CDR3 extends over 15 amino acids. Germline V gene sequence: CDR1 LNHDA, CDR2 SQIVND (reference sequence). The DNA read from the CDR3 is TGTGCCAGTAGTATGTCAGACTCCTATAATTCACCC. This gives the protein CASSMSDSYNSP. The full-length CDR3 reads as CASSMSDSYNSPLHF. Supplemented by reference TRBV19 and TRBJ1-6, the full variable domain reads DGGITQSPKYLFRKEGQNVTLSCEQNLNHDAMYWYRQDPGQGLRLIYYSQIVNDFQKGDIAEGYSVSREKKESFPLTVTSAQKNPTAFYLCASSMSDSYNSPLHFGNGTRLTVT.

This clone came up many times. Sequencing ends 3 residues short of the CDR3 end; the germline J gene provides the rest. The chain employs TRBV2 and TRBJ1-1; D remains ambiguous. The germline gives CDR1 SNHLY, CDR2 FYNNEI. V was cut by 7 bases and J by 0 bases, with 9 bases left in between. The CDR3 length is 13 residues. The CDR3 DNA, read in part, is TGTGCCAGCACGGTTACTCTGAACACTGAA. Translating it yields CASTVTLNTE. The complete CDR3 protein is CASTVTLNTEAFF. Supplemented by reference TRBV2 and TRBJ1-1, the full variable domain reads EPEVTQTPSHQVTQMGQEVILRCVPISNHLYFYWYRQILGQKVEFLVSFYNNEISEKSEIFDDQFSVERPDGSNFTLKIRSTKLEDSAMYFCASTVTLNTEAFFGQGTRLTVV.

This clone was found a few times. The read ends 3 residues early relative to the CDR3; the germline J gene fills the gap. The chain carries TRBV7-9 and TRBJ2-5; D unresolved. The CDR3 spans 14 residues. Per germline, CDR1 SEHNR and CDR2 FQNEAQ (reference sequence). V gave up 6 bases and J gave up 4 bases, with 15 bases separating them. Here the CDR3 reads CASSPLALPETQYF. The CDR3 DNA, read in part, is TGTGCCAGCAGTCCCCTGGCTCTTCCAGAGACC.

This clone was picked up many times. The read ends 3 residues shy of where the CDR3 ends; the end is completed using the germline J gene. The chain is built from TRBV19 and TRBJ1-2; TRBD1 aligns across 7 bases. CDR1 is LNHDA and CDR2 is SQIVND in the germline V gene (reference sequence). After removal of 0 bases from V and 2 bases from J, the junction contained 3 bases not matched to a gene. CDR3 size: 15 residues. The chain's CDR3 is CASSIDPTGNYGYTF. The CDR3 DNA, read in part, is TGTGCCAGTAGTATAGACCCGACAGGGAACTATGGC.

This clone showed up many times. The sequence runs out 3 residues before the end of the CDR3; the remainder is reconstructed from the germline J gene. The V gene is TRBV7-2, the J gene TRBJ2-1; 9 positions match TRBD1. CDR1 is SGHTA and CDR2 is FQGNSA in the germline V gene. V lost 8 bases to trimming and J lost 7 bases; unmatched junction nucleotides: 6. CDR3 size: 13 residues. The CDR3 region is CASEQGAGNEQFF. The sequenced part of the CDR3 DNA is TGTGCCAGCGAACAGGGGGCGGGGAATGAG.